This T cell receptor beta chain was obtained from a study of cytomegalovirus exposure and HLA in healthy donors (dated by TCRdb to about 2017). Background on the whole study: An earlier analysis of several hundred of the donors reported 250 to 300 Gb of sequence data and some 120 million unique TCR beta sequences from 150 million to 200 million T cells. About 330 gigabases of sequencing data and 70 million to 95 million unique TCR sequences made up an early release that covered 500 to 650 HLA-typed donors. The genetic ancestry cluster associated with self-reported Caucasian donors included 81% of the approximately 400 genotyped donors. The aim of the study was to test whether cataloging public T cell receptors could identify signatures of past pathogen exposure. The T cell repertoires of 666 subjects were profiled by immunosequencing and related to cytomegalovirus serostatus. Along with the approximately 650-subject first cohort, a separate validation cohort of around 110 different subjects was used. To predict cytomegalovirus infection status, the study combined high-throughput TCR immunosequencing, statistical association of individual TCRs with disease status, and machine learning. A later analysis re-examined previously published TCR beta repertoires from roughly 720 donors and added high-resolution HLA genotyping to investigate patterns of TCR occurrence. In the later analysis, no new phenotypic data were used to find candidate immune exposures; instead, reliance was placed on TCR beta sequences and their occurrence across donors. An earlier analysis of several hundred of the donors applied high-throughput TCR beta sequencing to assess whether each TCR beta V gene segment acted as functional or pseudogenic. Alongside the repertoire data, information on donor age, sex, ethnicity and CMV serostatus was compiled. A later genetic analysis used genome-wide SNP genotypes for about 65% of the 666 donors, treating that subset as a discovery cohort. All discovery cohort repertoires had been generated using a single sequencing platform. Both class I and class II loci were covered by HLA typing, at four-digit resolution. The number of typed donors differed by locus: roughly 629-640 for A, B, C, DRB1 and DQB1; some 500 for DQA1; around 580 for DPA1; and some 450 for DPB1. A few DR-DQ haplotypes were treated as single units for association and clustering because of strong linkage in the cohort. Among almost 400 genotyped donors of the cohort, an average of approximately 240,000 unique TCR beta nucleotide sequences were sequenced per donor, around a sixth of them non-productive. Summary of the overall study and its limitations: Specific HLA alleles were associated with about 17,000 TCR beta sequences at a false discovery rate of 0.05 in a later analysis. A further reported finding was that TCR beta sequences accurately predicted the HLA-A and HLA-B alleles for most subjects in the first cohort. While some public TCRs were present in many individuals, most TCR sequences turned up only very rarely across donors. Cytomegalovirus status was reported to be diagnosed by the classifier with high specificity and sensitivity in both the original and validation cohorts. A total of fewer than 200 TCR beta chains were listed by the study as associated with cytomegalovirus. The cohort was sequenced for TCR beta chains only, and without alpha or paired-chain data the features that could be detected were limited. A later analysis reported that several top co-occurrence clusters appeared linked to parvovirus B19, influenza, CMV and Epstein-Barr virus. Strong co-occurrence of HLA alleles, especially DR and DQ, made assigning TCR associations to individual alleles difficult. For the cohort, immune exposure information was limited to CMV serostatus. According to a later analysis, most CMV-associated TCR beta chains appeared to be HLA-restricted, and the HLA associations seemed to be driven largely by CMV exposure. Because HLA typing was missing for some donors at each locus, association tests included only the typed subset. A later genetic analysis associated a missense DCLRE1C variant with V-gene and J-gene trimming of TCR beta chains, and an independent cohort replicated the association. The earlier analysis of 450 to 700 of the donors excluded over 15 rarely observed V segments, including chromosome 9 orphons, because counts were too low. The presence/absence analyses assumed that sequencing depth was roughly uniform across donors, and that assumption may not be true. In vitro tests confirmed that three of the cytomegalovirus-associated TCR beta chains recognize cytomegalovirus antigens. According to a later genetic analysis, donors in an Asian-associated ancestry cluster had fewer N-insertions in productive TCRs than the approximately 690-donor mean. In a later analysis, HLA-associated TCR beta chains showed more clonal expansion and lower generation probabilities than non-associated chains that were equally common. Correlated functional status among segregating V segments might reflect linkage disequilibrium, but an unknown experimental factor could not be ruled out. In a later analysis, TCR association rates were found to vary across HLA loci, with the most associated TCRs seen for DRB1 alleles and the fewest for HLA-C alleles. The sequencing pipeline was judged likely to have produced a cluster of highly shared sequence variants as a technical artifact. The authors suggested that the approach could potentially be extended to other disease states and immunological phenotypes. An earlier analysis of some 590 of the donors showed that most TCR beta V segments appeared in productive rearrangements either about 90% or about 30% of the time, which broadly matched IMGT annotations.

Note on this clone: Its antigen is unknown. No clone much larger than this one lies a single base away; base qualities are absent.

The library was obtained by the immunoSEQ multiplex PCR assay. The multiplex PCR relied on a mix of 60 forward primers for TCR Vbeta segments and 13 reverse primers for TCR Jbeta segments. The CDR3 region of rearranged TCR beta genes was amplified from genomic DNA with a multiplex PCR assay. The Illumina HiSeq System was used to sequence the amplified TCR beta libraries as 87-base-pair reads. The source study handled its data this way. A later analysis counted about 80 million unique TCR beta chains across the 600 to 850 repertoires, and some 12 million of these chains were shared by at least two donors. To remove PCR and sequencing errors, raw reads were error-corrected and collapsed into unique sequences using a nearest-neighbor algorithm that merged closely related sequences. CDR3 sequences were aligned to IMGT reference sequences to assign V, D and J gene segments. For a sequence to be retained, a match of at least six nucleotides was required to both a V gene segment and a J gene segment. Rearrangements were called productive when the CDR3 lacked stop codons and stayed in frame with V and J; all others were non-productive. CDR3 was defined by IMGT convention, running from the second conserved V-encoded cysteine to the conserved J-encoded phenylalanine. The earlier analysis of 587 of the donors excluded sequences that lacked an unambiguous match to a single V gene segment. In an earlier analysis of roughly 600 of the donors, a V segment was called functional when productive rearrangements were above 56.7%, and segregating when the standard deviation between donors exceeded 5%. A statistical classification framework was built for diagnosing cytomegalovirus status from the catalog of TCR beta chain sequences. V and J gene assignment, in a later analysis, came from comparing TCR nucleotide sequences with IMGT/GENE-DB human TR gene sequences. In a later analysis, CDR3 sequences and most-parsimonious VDJ recombination scenarios were assigned using the TCRdist pipeline. In a later analysis, each TCR beta chain was defined by its CDR3 amino acid sequence together with its V-gene family, and reads without a unique V-gene family were excluded. A later analysis removed over 500 highly shared, low-generation-probability nucleotide sequences to deal with suspected cross-contamination and a sequencing artifact. In a later analysis, a clonal expansion index for each public chain was calculated from normalized within-repertoire ranks of inferred template counts. Generation probabilities in a later analysis came from a VDJ recombination model fitted to out-of-frame rearrangements, and those results were checked against IGoR. A later analysis scored TCR-TCR, TCR-HLA and TCR-CMV co-occurrence with hypergeometric tests, applying a repertoire-size bias correction to TCR pairs. To estimate false discovery rates, a later analysis permuted the HLA or CMV assignments 20 times. In a later analysis, co-occurring TCRs were grouped using DBSCAN, and TCRdist sequence similarity was added for clustering within HLA-allele-positive subsets. Repertoires with fewer than 30,000 or more than 120,000 public chains were left out of co-occurrence clustering, as were about 5 repertoires with anomalous nucleotide sharing. In TCRdb, the immuneACCESS table is reduced to in-frame sequences with V and J assigned. These tables do not hold every clone; where another copy was compared, an unresolved V gene accounts for under half, and the others remain unexplained. Clone size and the V and J calls come from that table; the DNA yielded D and trimming. This sample comprises more than 95,000 clones, roughly 69% of them detected only once. 7.5% to 9.5% of the sample belongs to the ten largest clones.

The cohort was made up of hundreds of healthy bone marrow donors. At the time of sampling, all cohort members were nominally healthy, though unrecorded immune exposures were likely present. The donor was CMV seropositive and belonged to the group of 250 to 300 seropositive cohort members. Each donor provided a peripheral blood sample, and peripheral blood mononuclear cells were used for TCR beta sequencing. The Qiagen DNeasy Blood Extraction Kit was used to extract genomic DNA from the blood cell samples. The source is a woman aged 40 to 49 in good health and CMV-seropositive. Sequencing was performed on PBMCs.

CDR3 sequence: CASSVTRLGRDTQYF. The sequenced DNA: TGTGCCAGCAGCGTCACTAGACTAGGGCGGGATACGCAGTATTTT. The chain employs TRBV9 and TRBJ2-3; TRBD2 is possibly the D segment (6 matching bases). Looking up the germline V gene yields CDR1 SGDLS and CDR2 YYNGEE. V is pared back by 2 bases and J by 6 bases, with 16 bases lying between the germline termini. The CDR3 measures 15 amino acids from cysteine to phenylalanine. Of all the DNA, just the CDR3 is kept, 45 bases in frame from base 1.